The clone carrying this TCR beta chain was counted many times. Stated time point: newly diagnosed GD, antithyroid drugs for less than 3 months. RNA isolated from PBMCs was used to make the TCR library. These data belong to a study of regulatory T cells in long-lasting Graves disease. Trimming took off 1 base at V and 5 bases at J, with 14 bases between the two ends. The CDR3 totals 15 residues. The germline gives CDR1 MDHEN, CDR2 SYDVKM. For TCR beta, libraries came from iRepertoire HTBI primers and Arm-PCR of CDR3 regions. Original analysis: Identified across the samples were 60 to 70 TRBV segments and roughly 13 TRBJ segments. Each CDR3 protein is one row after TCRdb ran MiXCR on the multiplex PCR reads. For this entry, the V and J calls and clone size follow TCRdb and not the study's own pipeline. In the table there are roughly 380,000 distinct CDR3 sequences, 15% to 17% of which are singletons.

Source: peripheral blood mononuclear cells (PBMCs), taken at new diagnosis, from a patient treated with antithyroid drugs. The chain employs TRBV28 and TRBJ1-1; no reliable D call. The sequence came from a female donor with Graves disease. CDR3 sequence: CASSLFGEVETEAFF. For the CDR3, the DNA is TGTGCCAGCAGTTTATTTGGGGAGGTCGAGACTGAAGCTTTCTTT.